The 20 T cell receptor beta chains presented below share a single source sample, sequenced in a study of T cells in Graves' hyperthyroidism and ophthalmopathy. TCR beta CDR3 region amplification was performed from RNA transcripts. In the first-round RT-PCR of the TCR CDR3, the HTBI primer set was used. From the multiplex PCR reads, TCRdb called clonotypes with MiXCR, one entry per CDR3 protein. The table has about 420,000 distinct CDR3 sequences, 12% to 15% seen once. The specimen sequenced was blood. These receptors originate from a woman aged 18-35 years with Graves' hyperthyroidism.

The gene calls are TRBV30 and TRBJ2-3; 7 bases align to TRBD1. Trimming cost V 0 bases and J 4 bases; bases outside gene matches: 7. From germline, CDR1 is GTSNPN and CDR2 SVGIG (reference sequence). This CDR3 has 15 amino acids. The CDR3 sequence: CAWSVQGLWADTQYF. In DNA form, the CDR3 reads TGTGCCTGGAGTGTACAGGGGTTATGGGCAGATACGCAGTATTTT.

The table lists this clonotype with many counts. The rearrangement links TRBV3-1 to TRBJ2-1, with 9 bases aligning to TRBD2. Germline V lookup: CDR1 LGHDT, CDR2 YNNKEL (reference sequence). The ends lost 0 bases at V and 10 bases at J; junction bases unmatched: 10. The CDR3 has 16 residues. The CDR3 here is CASSQDMASGIREQFF. The DNA for the CDR3 is TGTGCCAGCAGCCAAGATATGGCTAGCGGGATAAGGGAGCAGTTCTTC.

This chain links TRBV12-3 or TRBV12-4 with TRBJ1-5; 7 nucleotides agree with TRBD1. The CDR3 has 16 amino acids. V shed 6 bases and J 5 bases; nucleotides not matched to a gene: 13. CDR3 coding DNA: TGTGCCAGCAGAAACCGACAGGGAGGGAATCATCAGCCCCAGCATTTT. The encoded protein is CASRNRQGGNHQPQHF.

There are many counts of this clonotype. The chain combines TRBV28 with TRBJ2-7; a possible D gene is TRBD1 (5 bases). The V and J ends lost 0 bases and 0 bases respectively, with 9 bases between them. The CDR3 is 15 amino acids. Germline loops: CDR1 MDHEN, CDR2 SYDVKM. The CDR3 is CASSLWDNDSYEQYF. As DNA, the CDR3 is TGTGCCAGCAGTTTATGGGACAATGACTCCTACGAGCAGTACTTC.

A note on this clonotype: With a much larger clone just one base away, this may be a read error. This chain uses TRBV18 with TRBJ2-7; 9 bases line up with TRBD2. The CDR3 sequence is 14 residues long. Germline-derived CDR1 and CDR2 are KGHSH and LQKENI. The DNA for the CDR3 is TGTGCCAGCTCACCTGCTAGCGGGACATACGAGCAGTGCTTC. Its translation: CASSPASGTYEQCF.

The chain couples TRBV28 to TRBJ1-6; 8 nucleotides align to TRBD1. This CDR3 comprises 14 residues. CDR1 and CDR2 (germline): MDHEN, SYDVKM. Trimming removed 3 bases from V and 10 bases from J; junction bases left unmatched: 5. CDR3 region: CASSLSRGQSPLHF. In DNA form, the CDR3 reads TGTGCCAGCAGTTTGTCCAGGGGGCAGTCACCCCTCCACTTT.

The chain combines TRBV6-1 with TRBJ2-5; D unresolved. Trimming cost V 5 bases and J 2 bases, with 9 bases left between them. The CDR3 covers 13 residues. Looked up from germline, CDR1 is MNHNS and CDR2 is SASEGT. CDR3 residues: CASSSMKQETQYF. The CDR3 nucleotides read TGTGCCAGCAGTAGCATGAAACAAGAGACCCAGTACTTC.

In this sample, this clonotype turned up a few times. The chain recombines TRBV29-1 with TRBJ1-1; 10 positions agree with TRBD1. The V gene end was trimmed by 3 bases and the J gene end by 4 bases; junction bases not matched to a gene: 11. Germline-derived CDR1 and CDR2 are SQVTM and ANQGSEA. The CDR3 extends over 16 amino acids. CDR3 coding DNA: TGCAGCGTTGATGGGGGACAGGGGTTATTTACCACTGAAGCTTTCTTT. Protein product: CSVDGGQGLFTTEAFF.

The CDR3 is CSAPAPGTF. CDR3 coding DNA: TGCAGTGCTCCAGCGCCGGGGACCTTC. The gene calls are TRBV20-1 and TRBJ1-2; D remains ambiguous. Trimming took off 5 bases at V and 14 bases at J, with 12 bases between the two ends. Germline-derived CDR1 and CDR2 are DFQATT and SNEGSKA (reference sequence). The length of the CDR3 is 9 residues.

At least ten counts were recorded for this clonotype. This chain links TRBV7-2 with TRBJ1-2; D call uncertain. The germline gives CDR1 SGHTA, CDR2 FQGNSA. V dropped 1 base and J dropped 0 bases, with 9 bases sitting between them. The CDR3 loop spans 15 amino acids. The CDR3 DNA reads TGTGCCAGCAGCTTAGTTGGGATCACTAACTATGGCTACACCTTC. This sequence encodes CASSLVGITNYGYTF.

This clonotype was seen ten or more times. This chain joins TRBV29-1 and TRBJ2-5; D possibly corresponds to TRBD2 (5 bases). The CDR3 runs 12 residues. The V and J ends lost 7 bases and 4 bases respectively, with 13 bases between them. The V gene's germline CDR1 is SQVTM and CDR2 ANQGSEA. This chain's CDR3 is CSARGYAETQYF. CDR3 DNA sequence: TGCAGCGCTCGCGGGTATGCAGAGACCCAGTACTTC.

The sample holds a few counts of this clonotype. V and J are TRBV30 and TRBJ1-4, with 7 nucleotides matching TRBD1. The CDR3 runs 12 residues. From germline, CDR1 is GTSNPN and CDR2 SVGIG (reference sequence). The ends lost 7 bases at V and 6 bases at J; junction bases unmatched: 5. This chain's CDR3 is CALTGFDEKLFF. The DNA for the CDR3 is TGTGCCTTGACAGGGTTCGATGAAAAACTGTTTTTT.

The V gene is TRBV13, the J gene TRBJ1-4; 9 bases agree with TRBD1. After removal of 5 bases from V and 8 bases from J, the junction contained 12 bases not matched to a gene. There are 16 residues in the CDR3. CDR1 and CDR2 (germline): PRHDT, FYEKMQ (reference sequence). CDR3: CASSLSTETGGEKLFF. In DNA form, the CDR3 reads TGTGCCAGCAGCCTATCGACCGAGACAGGGGGAGAAAAACTGTTTTTT.

This clonotype was counted between two and nine times. A much larger clone lies a single base off, so this may be a read error. J is TRBJ2-3 and V is TRBV7-8; D may be TRBD2 (6 bases). Germline CDR1 is SGHVS and CDR2 is FQNEAQ. This CDR3 has 14 amino acids. Trimming left V 5 bases short and J 5 bases short, with 14 bases between. The CDR3 loop is CASSGRLARDTQYF. The CDR3 DNA sequence: TGTGCCAGCAGCGGGCGGCTAGCGCGAGATACGCAGTATTTT.

On this clonotype: With a much larger clone just one base away, this may be a read error. The gene calls are TRBV3-1 and TRBJ2-5, with D perhaps TRBD2 (6 bases). CDR1 LGHDT and CDR2 YNNKEL come from the germline V gene (reference sequence). The CDR3 runs 13 residues. The CDR3 sequence: CANSQAGFETQYF. CDR3 sequence (DNA): TGTGCCAACAGCCAAGCGGGTTTTGAGACCCAGTACTTC.

This clonotype was picked up many times. V is TRBV12-3 or TRBV12-4 and J is TRBJ2-3, with a possible D match to TRBD2 (6 bases). The CDR3 length is 15 residues. V lost 5 bases to trimming and J lost 6 bases, with 18 bases between them. The CDR3 bases are TGTGCCAGCAGTACGGACGGGGGAAGTACGGATACGCAGTATTTT. Its protein is CASSTDGGSTDTQYF.

The rearrangement links TRBV6-1 to TRBJ2-3; TRBD2 aligns across 11 bases. The CDR3 contains 19 residues. Germline CDR1 MNHNS, CDR2 SASEGT. V was clipped by 2 bases and J by 3 bases; unmatched bases: 13. As DNA, the CDR3 is TGTGCCAGCAGTGAAAATAGCGGGAGGGCACGAGGAAGGACAGATACGCAGTATTTT. It encodes CASSENSGRARGRTDTQYF.

This clonotype was counted many times. CDR3 sequence: CASSRGTSGIYEQYF. The CDR3 DNA sequence: TGTGCCAGCAGCCGAGGGACTAGCGGGATCTACGAGCAGTACTTC. The chain has TRBV6-1 and TRBJ2-7, with TRBD2 matching over 13 bases. V shed 6 bases, J shed 3 bases, and the junction held 5 bases outside the gene matches. Looked up from germline, CDR1 is MNHNS and CDR2 is SASEGT. CDR3 length: 15 residues.

This clonotype appeared many times. The CDR3 sequence is CASSLGANSYGYTF. For the CDR3, the DNA is TGTGCCAGCAGCTTAGGGGCCAACTCCTATGGCTACACCTTC. This chain joins TRBV7-9 and TRBJ1-2, with D unresolved. The CDR3 sequence is 14 residues long. Trimming removed 1 base from V and 4 bases from J, with 10 bases in between. In germline, CDR1 is SEHNR, CDR2 FQNEAQ (reference sequence).

This clonotype was seen repeatedly, ten times or more. The genes are TRBV6-5 and TRBJ2-2; TRBD2 matches at 12 bases. Germline-derived CDR1 and CDR2 are MNHEY and SVGAGI. The CDR3 spans 16 residues. The V gene end was trimmed by 0 bases and the J gene end by 4 bases; junction bases not matched to a gene: 0. The CDR3 bases are TGTGCCAGCAGTTACTCGACTAGCGGGAGCACCGGGGAGCTGTTTTTT. Protein product: CASSYSTSGSTGELFF.